The 8 T cell receptor beta chains below were found in one sample sequenced in a study of monozygotic twins with inflammatory bowel disease. Using the 5' RACE reads, TCRdb records one entry per CDR3 protein without DNA. The record lists 330,000 or so distinct CDR3 sequences, of which the ten most abundant hold 2%. Sequencing was carried out using blood. The receptors were sampled from a human donor with ulcerative colitis or Crohn's disease, or a healthy co-twin of an affected twin (not recorded which).

The rearrangement uses TRBV5-4 and TRBJ1-5; the D call from TCRdb, TRBD1, cannot be confirmed without DNA. The CDR3 loop spans 15 amino acids. Germline CDR1 reads SGHNT; CDR2 reads YYREEE (reference sequence). CDR3 protein: CASSLDGTNHQPQHF.

The chain links TRBV25-1 to TRBJ1-2; TCRdb's D gene call, TRBD1, goes unchecked for lack of DNA. Germline loops: CDR1 MGHDK, CDR2 SYGVNS. The CDR3 runs to 12 residues. The CDR3 protein is CASSETLTDYTF.

This chain joins TRBV4-1 and TRBJ2-2; TCRdb's assignment of TRBD1 cannot be checked, as there is no DNA. Germline CDR1 MGHRA, CDR2 YSYEKL. The CDR3 runs 17 residues. The CDR3 sequence: CASSHDLGGAHRRELFF.

V is TRBV20-1 and J is TRBJ2-6; with no DNA, the TCRdb D assignment of TRBD2 cannot be verified. CDR1 and CDR2 from the germline V gene are DFQATT and SNEGSKA (reference sequence). The CDR3 is made up of 16 amino acids. This CDR3 reads CSASAGTISGANVLTF.

The chain links TRBV28 to TRBJ2-5; TCRdb names TRBD2, which stays unverified in the absence of DNA. From germline, CDR1 is MDHEN and CDR2 SYDVKM. The CDR3 has 14 amino acids. The CDR3 here is CASSPRGSLETQYF.

The chain uses TRBV4-1 and TRBJ1-3. The CDR3 has 17 residues. From germline, CDR1 is MGHRA and CDR2 YSYEKL. The CDR3 sequence is CASSQLRTGSSGNTIYF.

The chain employs TRBV5-1 and TRBJ2-1; checking the TCRdb D call of TRBD1 is not possible without DNA. Germline V gene sequence: CDR1 SGHRS, CDR2 YFSETQ. This CDR3 contains 17 residues. The CDR3 spells CASSPQLLTATINEQFF.

The V and J genes are TRBV20-1 and TRBJ2-5; TCRdb's D call, TRBD2, is unchecked because there is no DNA. The germline CDR1 and CDR2 sequences are DFQATT and SNEGSKA (reference sequence). The CDR3 has 20 residues. CDR3 in amino acids: CSAREDVGGRANQPSETQYF.